Given below is one T cell receptor (beta chain) in context. Genes and germline are mouse. This sample was included in a study of tissue T cells after allogeneic stem cell transplantation. Only in-frame clones appear in the TCRdb table, and some are missing; sequencing was by immunoSEQ multiplex PCR. The table records 20,000 to 25,000 clones, more than 65% of them present only once. The TCR originated in a female BALB/c mouse in good health. The strain's MHC haplotype is H2-d. The specimen was blood.

The CDR3 here is CASTTGGRAEVFF. CDR3 DNA, as far as it was read: TGTGCCAGCACGACAGGGGGCAGGGCAGAAGTCTTC. This rearrangement joins TRBV13-1 to TRBJ1-1, with 10 bases identical to TRBD1. The read ends 1 residue shy of where the CDR3 ends; the end is completed using the germline J gene. This CDR3 region has 13 residues. Germline CDR1 reads NSHNY; CDR2 reads SYGAGN. Losses at the gene ends were 6 bases for V and 6 bases for J; bases not matched to a gene: 5.